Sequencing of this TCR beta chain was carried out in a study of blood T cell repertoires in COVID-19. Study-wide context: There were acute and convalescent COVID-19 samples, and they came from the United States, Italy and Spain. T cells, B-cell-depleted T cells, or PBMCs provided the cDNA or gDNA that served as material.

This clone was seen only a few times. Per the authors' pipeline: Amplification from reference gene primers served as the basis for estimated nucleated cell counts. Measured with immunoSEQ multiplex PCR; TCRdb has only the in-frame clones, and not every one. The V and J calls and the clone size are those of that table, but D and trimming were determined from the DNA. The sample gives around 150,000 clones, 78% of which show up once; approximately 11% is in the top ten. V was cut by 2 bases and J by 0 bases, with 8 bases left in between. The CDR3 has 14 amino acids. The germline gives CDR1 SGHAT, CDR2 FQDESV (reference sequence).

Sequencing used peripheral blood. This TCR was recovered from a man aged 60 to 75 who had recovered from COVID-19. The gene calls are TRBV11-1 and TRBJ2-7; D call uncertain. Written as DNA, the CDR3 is TGTGCCAGCAGCTTAAACCCGAGCTCCTACGAGCAGTACTTC. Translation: CASSLNPSSYEQYF.